One sample yielded the 29 T cell receptor beta chains listed below, sequenced in a study of cytomegalovirus exposure and HLA in healthy donors (TCRdb year 2017). Libraries were constructed by the immunoSEQ multiplex PCR assay. The multiplex PCR relied on a mix of 60 forward primers for TCR Vbeta segments and 13 reverse primers for TCR Jbeta segments. Imported from immuneACCESS, the table was reduced by TCRdb to in-frame sequences with V and J called. These copies leave out some clones; in studies compared against another copy, an unresolved V gene accounts for under half, and the cause of the remainder is not known. The sample includes about 93,000 clones, with approximately 60% observed a single time. The ten top clones hold approximately 5.8% of the sample. The sequencing input was PBMCs. These receptors all stem from a boy aged 5-17 years in good health and CMV-seropositive.

The chain employs TRBV4-3 and TRBJ1-5, with 9 positions matching TRBD1. V lost 0 bases, J lost 7 bases, and 13 bases stayed unmatched. Germline V CDR1 and CDR2: LGHNA, YSLEER. The CDR3 loop spans 18 amino acids. CDR3 amino acids: CASSQDLTGGLFGQPQHF. The CDR3 DNA sequence: TGCGCCAGCAGCCAAGATCTGACAGGGGGGTTATTTGGACAGCCCCAGCATTTT.

This CDR3 reads CASSYRGNTEAFF. As DNA, the CDR3 is TGTGCCAGCAGTTACAGGGGGAACACTGAAGCTTTCTTT. This rearrangement joins TRBV5-5 to TRBJ1-1; 7 bases are shared with TRBD1. The trim removed 5 bases at V and 1 base at J, leaving 2 bases unmatched. CDR3 length: 13 amino acids. Per germline, CDR1 SGHKS and CDR2 YYEKEE (reference sequence).

This clone was seen only a few times. The V gene is TRBV7-3, the J gene TRBJ2-3; 8 nucleotides line up with TRBD1. The V segment lost 5 bases and the J segment 0 bases; nucleotides outside the gene matches: 4. The CDR3 runs to 15 residues. CDR1 and CDR2 (germline): SGHTA, FQGTGA. The CDR3: CASSEYRGSTDTQYF. The CDR3 DNA reads TGTGCCAGCAGCGAATACAGGGGGAGCACAGATACGCAGTATTTT.

This clone was detected only a few times. Other DNA sequences in this specimen translate into the identical CDR3. The chain joins TRBV7-9 to TRBJ1-2, with a weak D call TRBD1 (6 bases). The ends were cut back, 4 bases at V and 7 bases at J, with 10 bases in the middle. The germline gives CDR1 SEHNR, CDR2 FQNEAQ (reference sequence). CDR3 length equals 12 residues. CDR3 sequence (DNA): TGTGCCAGCAGCTCCGGACAGTCTGGCTACACCTTC. Its protein is CASSSGQSGYTF.

V is TRBV5-6 and J is TRBJ2-7; 10 nucleotides line up with TRBD1. Germline CDR1 and CDR2: SGHDT and YYEEEE. This CDR3 has 17 residues. The junction had 17 bases not matched to a gene; V was cut back by 4 bases and J by 7 bases. The CDR3 DNA is TGTGCCAGCAGCATGGATCGGGACAGGGGATTTAGTTGGGAGCAGTACTTC. Translating it yields CASSMDRDRGFSWEQYF.

The gene calls are TRBV6-5 and TRBJ2-1, with TRBD2 identical over 9 bases. The germline gives CDR1 MNHEY, CDR2 SVGAGI. CDR3 size: 16 residues. The J segment lost 4 bases and the V segment lost 4 bases, leaving 8 bases of the junction unmatched. CDR3 sequence: CASSSRERGAYNEQFF. CDR3 coding DNA: TGTGCCAGCAGTTCCAGGGAGCGGGGGGCGTACAATGAGCAGTTCTTC.

In this sample, this clone turned up a few times. The rearrangement uses TRBV30 and TRBJ2-3, with TRBD1 identical over 7 bases. The CDR3 loop spans 13 amino acids. Germline CDR1 reads GTSNPN; CDR2 reads SVGIG (reference sequence). The ends lost 2 bases at V and 5 bases at J; junction bases unmatched: 4. CDR3 sequence reads: CAWSTRQGDTQYF. The DNA for the CDR3 is TGTGCCTGGAGTACCAGACAGGGAGATACGCAGTATTTT.

The CDR3 here is CASRRDSMNTEAFF. The CDR3 bases are TGTGCCAGCAGGAGGGACAGTATGAACACTGAAGCTTTCTTT. The genes are TRBV11-1 and TRBJ1-1; TRBD1 aligns across 7 bases. The length of the CDR3 is 14 residues. Germline V gene sequence: CDR1 SGHAT, CDR2 FQDESV (reference sequence). The V segment lost 6 bases and the J segment 0 bases; nucleotides outside the gene matches: 4.

V usage is TRBV2 and J usage is TRBJ2-2, with 10 bases that match TRBD2. Germline V lookup: CDR1 SNHLY, CDR2 FYNNEI. CDR3 length: 17 amino acids. V trimming: 5 bases; J trimming: 4 bases; junction bases outside the gene matches: 10. The chain's CDR3 is CASSRSSGGGGTGELFF. The CDR3 coding sequence is TGTGCCAGCAGTAGGTCTAGCGGGGGAGGTGGCACCGGGGAGCTGTTTTTT.

This clone was observed a few times. This chain connects TRBV7-3 to TRBJ2-1; D not resolved. Germline-derived CDR1 and CDR2 are SGHTA and FQGTGA. The CDR3 contains 13 residues. Trimming took 6 bases from V and 10 from J, leaving 16 bases between them. This CDR3 reads CASSPTWSREQFF. The CDR3 nucleotides read TGTGCCAGCAGTCCGACCTGGAGTCGGGAGCAGTTCTTC.

This clone was observed a handful of times. This chain joins TRBV6-4 and TRBJ2-1; D gene uncertain. V lost 0 bases and J 5 bases, leaving 11 bases between the germline ends. The CDR3 runs to 15 residues. Germline-derived CDR1 and CDR2 are MRHNA and SNTAGT. The CDR3 DNA is TGTGCCAGCAGTGACTCCCGAACTCTTAACAATGAGCAGTTCTTC. It is translated as CASSDSRTLNNEQFF.

This clone was seen only once. This CDR3 reads CASSEGATYEQYF. The CDR3 nucleotides are TGTGCCAGCAGTGAAGGTGCTACCTACGAGCAGTACTTC. The chain is built from TRBV25-1 and TRBJ2-7; D is uncertain. The ends were cut back, 2 bases at V and 2 bases at J, with 7 bases in the middle. CDR1 is MGHDK, CDR2 SYGVNS, per germline. This CDR3 has 13 residues.

The chain joins TRBV7-9 to TRBJ2-3; TRBD2 agrees at 7 bases. CDR3 length: 14 amino acids. The germline gives CDR1 SEHNR, CDR2 FQNEAQ (reference sequence). The trim removed 6 bases at V and 2 bases at J, leaving 5 bases unmatched. The CDR3 DNA reads TGTGCCAGCAGGCCGGGAGGTTACACAGATACGCAGTATTTT. It yields the protein CASRPGGYTDTQYF. The complete variable domain, with remaining parts taken from reference TRBV7-9 and TRBJ2-3, reads DTGVSQNPRHKITKRGQNVTFRCDPISEHNRLYWYRQTLGQGPEFLTYFQNEAQLEKSRLLSDRFSAERPKGSFSTLEIQRTEQGDSAMYLCASRPGGYTDTQYFGPGTRLTVL.

The J gene is TRBJ2-1, the V gene TRBV4-2; weak D call: TRBD1 (5 bases). Germline V gene lookup returns CDR1 LGHNA and CDR2 YNFKEQ. The CDR3 is 18 amino acids. V was clipped by 0 bases and J by 0 bases, with 15 bases between them. CDR3 sequence: CASSQDLLGHLSYNEQFF. Written as DNA, the CDR3 is TGTGCCAGCAGCCAAGACCTACTCGGACACCTCTCCTACAATGAGCAGTTCTTC.

There are a few counts of this clone. CDR3 sequence (DNA): TGTGCCAGCAGTGATTGGCAGGGTGGCTACACCTTC. Translation gives CASSDWQGGYTF. V usage is TRBV6-1 and J usage is TRBJ1-2; D is perhaps TRBD1 (5 bases). V shed 3 bases and J shed 7 bases, with 9 bases lying between them. Germline V CDR1 and CDR2: MNHNS, SASEGT. CDR3 length equals 12 residues.

The chain recombines TRBV7-9 with TRBJ1-2; 7 bases map to TRBD1. Germline lookup yields CDR1 SEHNR and CDR2 FQNEAQ (reference sequence). The CDR3 length is 15 residues. The junction had 9 bases not matched to a gene; V was cut back by 4 bases and J by 4 bases. The CDR3: CASSSSMTGSYGYTF. The DNA for the CDR3 is TGTGCCAGCAGCTCGAGCATGACAGGGAGCTATGGCTACACCTTC.

The chain uses TRBV7-8 and TRBJ2-7, with 9 bases identical to TRBD1. V shed 3 bases and J 6 bases; nucleotides not matched to a gene: 21. CDR1 and CDR2 from the germline V gene are SGHVS and FQNEAQ. The CDR3 length is 19 residues. The CDR3 is CASSFYQIIPRDRESEQYF. In nucleotides, the CDR3 is TGTGCCAGCAGCTTCTACCAAATAATACCCCGGGACAGGGAGAGCGAGCAGTACTTC.

The chain joins TRBV7-2 to TRBJ2-3; D possibly corresponds to TRBD2 (6 bases). Germline-derived CDR1 and CDR2 are SGHTA and FQGNSA. Between the trimmed V and J ends, which lost 4 bases and 2 bases, there was a span of 22 bases. There are 18 residues in the CDR3. CDR3 amino acids: CASSSASMAEGFTDTQYF. For the CDR3, the DNA is TGTGCCAGCAGCTCAGCTTCAATGGCGGAGGGGTTCACAGATACGCAGTATTTT.

The rearrangement joins TRBV6-1 to TRBJ1-5; the D is unclear. CDR1 is MNHNS, CDR2 SASEGT, per germline. The CDR3 consists of 16 residues. The V and J ends lost 0 bases and 3 bases respectively, with 12 bases between them. The CDR3 here is CASSEAIGVNNQPQHF. The CDR3 DNA reads TGTGCCAGCAGTGAAGCCATCGGGGTTAACAATCAGCCCCAGCATTTT.

The rearrangement joins TRBV27 to TRBJ2-2; D is possibly TRBD1 (5 bases). V was cut by 5 bases and J by 0 bases, with 16 bases left in between. The CDR3 runs 17 residues. The V gene's germline CDR1 is MNHEY and CDR2 SMNVEV (reference sequence). The CDR3 loop is CASSTRSWGSNTGELFF. CDR3 DNA: TGTGCCAGCAGTACTCGATCGTGGGGCTCGAACACCGGGGAGCTGTTTTTT.

This clone was counted a single time. The CDR3 sequence: CSVGSGNEKLFF. The CDR3 bases are TGCAGCGTTGGCTCCGGTAATGAAAAACTGTTTTTT. The chain carries TRBV29-1 and TRBJ1-4; the D is unclear. V gave up 4 bases and J gave up 4 bases, with 7 bases separating them. The germline V gene has CDR1 SQVTM and CDR2 ANQGSEA. The CDR3 has 12 amino acids.

This clone was detected only a few times. This chain connects TRBV29-1 to TRBJ1-2; D is perhaps TRBD1 (6 bases). The CDR3 covers 15 residues. V was clipped by 1 base and J by 4 bases, with 16 bases between them. Looked up from germline, CDR1 is SQVTM and CDR2 is ANQGSEA. The CDR3 is CSVEVPPGETYGYTF. The CDR3 region has the DNA TGCAGCGTTGAAGTCCCGCCAGGGGAGACCTATGGCTACACCTTC.

Regarding this clone: An end of the junction differs from the germline gene, which may be a read error. The J gene is TRBJ1-2, the V gene TRBV7-9, with D hard to call. This CDR3 is built from 11 residues. Per the germline V gene, CDR1 is SEHNR and CDR2 is FQNEAQ (reference sequence). CDR3 sequence reads: CASSLGGGYPF. CDR3 in DNA: TGTGCCAGCAGCTTAGGAGGTGGCTACCCCTTC. Full variable domain (remainder filled in from reference TRBV7-9 and TRBJ1-2): DTGVSQNPRHKITKRGQNVTFRCDPISEHNRLYWYRQTLGQGPEFLTYFQNEAQLEKSRLLSDRFSAERPKGSFSTLEIQRTEQGDSAMYLCASSLGGGYPFGSGTRLTVV.

The chain employs TRBV5-4 and TRBJ1-1; no firm D call. Germline V gene data show CDR1 as SGHNT and CDR2 as YYREEE (reference sequence). The CDR3 covers 13 residues. V dropped 4 bases and J dropped 2 bases, with 9 bases sitting between them. The CDR3 reads CASSQERNTEAFF. In DNA form, the CDR3 reads TGTGCCAGCAGCCAAGAGCGCAACACTGAAGCTTTCTTT.

CDR3 sequence: CASGPGQGQDEQYF. In DNA form, the CDR3 reads TGCGCCAGCGGTCCGGGACAGGGGCAGGACGAGCAGTACTTC. The chain couples TRBV10-1 to TRBJ2-7; TRBD1 matches at 10 bases. Germline lookup yields CDR1 WNHNN and CDR2 SYGVQD (reference sequence). This CDR3 contains 14 residues. V shed 8 bases and J 5 bases; nucleotides not matched to a gene: 9.

The V gene is TRBV5-1, the J gene TRBJ2-3; D call uncertain. In germline, CDR1 is SGHRS, CDR2 YFSETQ. V lost 4 bases and J 4 bases, leaving 13 bases between the germline ends. The CDR3 has 14 amino acids. The CDR3 DNA follows: TGCGCCAGCAGCCTAGATTCGGGTGCAGATACGCAGTATTTT. As protein: CASSLDSGADTQYF.

The chain links TRBV6-1 to TRBJ2-7; TRBD2 matches 10 bases. The trim removed 2 bases at V and 5 bases at J, leaving 6 bases unmatched. CDR1 is MNHNS and CDR2 is SASEGT in the germline V gene. The CDR3 runs to 15 residues. The CDR3 spells CASSETPSGSHEQYF. The DNA of the CDR3 is TGTGCCAGCAGTGAAACGCCTAGCGGGAGCCACGAGCAGTACTTC.

The rearrangement links TRBV25-1 to TRBJ2-6; the D is unclear. Looked up from germline, CDR1 is MGHDK and CDR2 is SYGVNS. Trimming shortened V by 7 bases and J by 1 base, and 5 bases separated the two germline ends. The CDR3 is made up of 13 amino acids. The CDR3 DNA is TGTGCCAGCACCTTATCTGGGGCCAACGTCCTGACTTTC. It translates to CASTLSGANVLTF.

The chain has TRBV6-5 and TRBJ1-1; weak D call: TRBD1 (6 bases). The germline V and J ends were trimmed by 6 bases and 0 bases, with 14 bases remaining between them. CDR3 length: 15 residues. The germline gives CDR1 MNHEY, CDR2 SVGAGI. Here the CDR3 DNA reads TGTGCCAGCAGCGGAAAGGGGGTAATGAACACTGAAGCTTTCTTT. It translates to CASSGKGVMNTEAFF.